These 23 T cell receptor beta chains were sequenced from one sample in a study of human T cells and chemical hapten exposure. Time point indicated: patch test 3, about 24 weeks after DPC sensitization. The treatment was: therapeutic diphenylcyclopropenone sensitization with weekly scalp DPC. TCRdb re-derived calls from the RACE reads in MiXCR, one entry per CDR3 protein. Of about 97,000 distinct CDR3 sequences listed, 27% are singletons. This specimen consisted of whole blood, obtained in connection with sensitization to the hapten diphenylcyclopropenone (DPC). The receptors shown here come from a man aged 35 to 55 with alopecia areata. Some clones in this sample may be carry-over from other donors' samples.

The chain joins TRBV7-2 to TRBJ2-7, with D unclear. Germline CDR1 SGHTA, CDR2 FQGNSA. There are 14 residues in the CDR3. V was shortened by 1 base and J by 2 bases, with 9 bases between the two germline ends. This CDR3 reads CASSLEGITYEQYF. The CDR3 nucleotides are TGTGCCAGCAGCTTAGAGGGCATCACCTACGAGCAGTACTTC.

This clonotype was picked up many times. The rearrangement joins TRBV6-2 or TRBV6-3 to TRBJ2-1; 16 bases match TRBD2. CDR1 is MNHEY and CDR2 is SVGEGT in the germline V gene. Unmatched junction bases numbered 5, after V lost 8 bases and J lost 10 bases. The CDR3 sequence is 14 residues long. CDR3 bases: TGTGCCAGCCGGGGACTAGCGGGAGGGTTGGAGCAGTTCTTC. As protein: CASRGLAGGLEQFF.

The chain recombines TRBV5-1 with TRBJ2-3, with D hard to call. The CDR3 runs to 15 residues. Germline values: CDR1 SGHRS, CDR2 YFSETQ. V gave up 0 bases and J gave up 4 bases, with 12 bases separating them. The CDR3, as DNA: TGCGCCAGCAGCTTGGTCGATTTTGAAGCAGATACGCAGTATTTT. Translation: CASSLVDFEADTQYF.

The DNA for the CDR3 is TGTGCCAGCAGCGACCCGACAGGGAATAGGGATACGCAGTATTTT. Translated: CASSDPTGNRDTQYF. The chain combines TRBV12-3 or TRBV12-4 with TRBJ2-3, with 7 bases aligning to TRBD1. Unmatched junction bases numbered 12, after V lost 6 bases and J lost 6 bases. This CDR3 is built from 15 residues.

The chain combines TRBV18 with TRBJ1-1, with 8 bases fitting TRBD1. This CDR3 region has 14 residues. J was trimmed by 1 base and V by 6 bases; bases with no gene match: 4. The germline CDR1 and CDR2 sequences are KGHSH and LQKENI. For the CDR3, the DNA is TGTGCCAGCTCTCAAGGACAGGGGAACACTGAAGCTTTCTTT. Its protein product is CASSQGQGNTEAFF. Full variable domain (missing parts from reference TRBV18 and TRBJ1-1): NAGVMQNPRHLVRRRGQEARLRCSPMKGHSHVYWYRQLPEEGLKFMVYLQKENIIDESGMPKERFSAEFPKEGPSILRIQQVVRGDSAAYFCASSQGQGNTEAFFGQGTRLTVV.

This clonotype has only a few counts. The chain recombines TRBV7-3 with TRBJ2-7, with 7 bases lining up with TRBD2. Germline lookup yields CDR1 SGHTA and CDR2 FQGTGA. The CDR3 spans 13 residues. Losses at the gene ends were 2 bases for V and 6 bases for J; bases not matched to a gene: 4. CDR3 nucleotide sequence: TGTGCCAGCAGCTTAGCGGGAGTGGGCGAGCAGTACTTC. This gives the protein CASSLAGVGEQYF.

This clonotype was seen a few times. The rearrangement joins TRBV7-8 to TRBJ2-5; D is undetermined. Germline V gene lookup returns CDR1 SGHVS and CDR2 FQNEAQ. V was shortened by 5 bases and J by 5 bases, with 12 bases between the two germline ends. The CDR3 covers 13 residues. The CDR3 sequence is CASSRASTETQYF. The CDR3 nucleotides are TGTGCCAGCAGCCGCGCAAGTACGGAGACCCAGTACTTC.

This clonotype was seen more than once but under ten times. This chain connects TRBV20-1 to TRBJ2-7, with 8 bases aligning to TRBD1. The CDR3 sequence is 13 residues long. J gave up 4 bases and V 6 bases, and 8 bases lay outside the gene matches. Germline V gene data show CDR1 as DFQATT and CDR2 as SNEGSKA (reference sequence). This CDR3 reads CSADGQGQYEQYF. The CDR3 region has the DNA TGCAGTGCCGACGGACAGGGTCAATACGAGCAGTACTTC.

CDR3: CASSQYASGVSTDTQYF. The CDR3 coding sequence is TGCGCCAGCAGCCAATACGCTAGCGGGGTCAGCACAGATACGCAGTATTTT. The V gene is TRBV4-1, the J gene TRBJ2-3, with 9 nucleotides matching TRBD2. The J segment lost 0 bases and the V segment lost 2 bases, leaving 6 bases of the junction unmatched. Germline V lookup: CDR1 MGHRA, CDR2 YSYEKL. The CDR3 has 17 residues.

The sample holds a few counts of this clonotype. The chain joins TRBV7-9 to TRBJ2-2; no clear D gene. This CDR3 region has 14 residues. The germline V gene encodes CDR1 SEHNR and CDR2 FQNEAQ (reference sequence). The V gene lost 2 bases and the J gene lost 5 bases, with 9 bases spanning the gap. The CDR3 here is CASSLYSLTGELFF. The CDR3, as DNA: TGTGCCAGCAGCTTATACAGTCTTACCGGGGAGCTGTTTTTT.

This clonotype came up many times. V and J are TRBV7-8 and TRBJ2-3; tentatively, D is TRBD2 (5 bases). V lost 4 bases, J lost 4 bases, and 15 bases lay in between. The germline CDR1 and CDR2 sequences are SGHVS and FQNEAQ. CDR3 size: 15 residues. The CDR3 protein is CASSSQRLGSDTQYF. In DNA, the CDR3 is TGTGCCAGCAGCTCCCAGCGGCTAGGATCAGATACGCAGTATTTT. The full variable domain, with the rest looked up from reference TRBV7-8 and TRBJ2-3, is GAGVSQSPRYKVAKRGQDVALRCDPISGHVSLFWYQQALGQGPEFLTYFQNEAQLDKSGLPSDRFFAERPEGSVSTLKIQRTQQEDSAVYLCASSSQRLGSDTQYFGPGTRLTVL.

This clonotype was recorded a few times. The chain has TRBV27 and TRBJ1-4; D is uncertain. Germline V gene sequence: CDR1 MNHEY, CDR2 SMNVEV (reference sequence). The germline V and J ends were trimmed by 6 bases and 0 bases, with 14 bases remaining between them. This CDR3 is 16 amino acids long. CDR3 residues: CASSPRAVATNEKLFF. CDR3 DNA sequence: TGTGCCAGCAGCCCGAGGGCCGTCGCAACTAATGAAAAACTGTTTTTT.

The chain recombines TRBV28 with TRBJ2-7, with 7 bases that match TRBD2. The CDR3 length is 14 residues. Germline CDR1 is MDHEN and CDR2 is SYDVKM. With V trimmed by 4 bases and J by 5 bases, 8 bases remained unmatched. This CDR3 reads CASSWSGVPNEQYF. The CDR3 DNA is TGTGCCAGCAGTTGGAGCGGGGTTCCTAACGAGCAGTACTTC.

J is TRBJ1-5 and V is TRBV6-1; 9 bases are a match to TRBD1. The CDR3 covers 15 residues. With 6 bases clipped from V and 11 bases from J, the junction kept 14 bases outside the gene matches. The germline gives CDR1 MNHNS, CDR2 SASEGT. The CDR3 spells CASSHLTGGSRSQHF. As DNA, the CDR3 is TGTGCCAGCAGCCACTTGACAGGGGGGAGTAGGTCCCAGCATTTT.

The chain is built from TRBV9 and TRBJ2-5; 15 positions match TRBD2. Germline V gene lookup returns CDR1 SGDLS and CDR2 YYNGEE. This CDR3 region has 16 residues. V shed 4 bases, J shed 5 bases, and the junction held 6 bases outside the gene matches. CDR3 protein: CASSPGLAGGPETQYF. CDR3 nucleotides: TGTGCCAGCAGCCCGGGACTAGCGGGAGGCCCGGAGACCCAGTACTTC.

This clonotype has just a few counts. The chain links TRBV7-2 to TRBJ1-6, with D unresolved. Germline assignment: CDR1 SGHTA and CDR2 FQGNSA. Trimming pared 5 bases from V and 5 bases from J, leaving 10 bases between. This CDR3 has 14 amino acids. CDR3 region: CASSPIVNNSPLHF. In DNA form, the CDR3 reads TGTGCCAGCAGCCCTATAGTTAATAATTCACCCCTCCACTTT. Supplemented by reference TRBV7-2 and TRBJ1-6, the full variable domain reads GAGVSQSPSNKVTEKGKDVELRCDPISGHTALYWYRQSLGQGLEFLIYFQGNSAPDKSGLPSDRFSAERTGGSVSTLTIQRTQQEDSAVYLCASSPIVNNSPLHFGNGTRLTVT.

This clonotype was seen only a few times. This chain links TRBV14 with TRBJ2-4; 12 bases line up with TRBD2. V gave up 8 bases and J gave up 0 bases; unmatched junction bases: 14. This CDR3 spans 19 amino acids. Germline CDR1 is SGHDN and CDR2 is FVKESK. The CDR3: CASSRALAGGGEAKNIQYF. The CDR3 DNA reads as TGTGCCAGCTCGAGGGCACTAGCGGGAGGCGGGGAAGCCAAAAACATTCAGTACTTC.

V usage is TRBV5-1 and J usage is TRBJ2-1; the D gene is possibly TRBD2 (7 bases). Germline V gene data show CDR1 as SGHRS and CDR2 as YFSETQ. Trimming removed 0 bases from V and 2 bases from J, with 21 bases in between. The CDR3 sequence is 19 residues long. The CDR3 bases are TGCGCCAGCAGCTTGGCCTCAGGGGCTAGCGGACCAACCTACAATGAGCAGTTCTTC. It is translated as CASSLASGASGPTYNEQFF.

This clonotype was observed a few times. In nucleotides, the CDR3 is TGTGCCAGCAGCCGGAGCGATTACAATGAGCAGTTCTTC. Its protein product is CASSRSDYNEQFF. V and J are TRBV3-1 and TRBJ2-1; D gene uncertain. V gave up 4 bases and J gave up 4 bases, with 8 bases separating them. Germline CDR1 is LGHDT and CDR2 is YNNKEL (reference sequence). The length of the CDR3 is 13 residues.

This clonotype has only a few counts. V is TRBV5-1 and J is TRBJ1-1; D ambiguous. V lost 2 bases to trimming and J lost 1 base, with 15 bases between them. Germline CDR1 reads SGHRS; CDR2 reads YFSETQ. The length of the CDR3 is 16 residues. The CDR3 loop reads CASSLEGWSANTEAFF. For the CDR3, the DNA is TGCGCCAGCAGCTTAGAGGGTTGGAGTGCGAACACTGAAGCTTTCTTT.

The sample holds a few counts of this clonotype. CDR3: CASRKRGSSNTGELFF. As DNA, the CDR3 is TGTGCCAGCAGAAAAAGGGGATCCTCGAACACCGGGGAGCTGTTTTTT. The gene calls are TRBV3-1 and TRBJ2-2, with D possibly matching TRBD1 (5 bases). Germline V gene lookup returns CDR1 LGHDT and CDR2 YNNKEL (reference sequence). The CDR3 is 16 residues long. The germline V and J ends were trimmed by 6 bases and 0 bases, with 14 bases remaining between them.

Note on this clonotype: The junction differs from germline at one of its ends, possibly a read error. The chain joins TRBV7-2 to TRBJ2-1, with 11 bases lining up with TRBD2. The germline CDR1 and CDR2 sequences are SGHTA and FQGNSA. The CDR3 totals 16 residues. DNA for the CDR3: TGTGCCAACAGCCTTATAGCGGGAGGGCGCTACAATGAGCAGTTCTTC. Translation: CANSLIAGGRYNEQFF.

Written as DNA, the CDR3 is TGTGCCAGCAGTCCAGGCTTAACAGGGAGCGGGGTAAGGCAGGATACGCAGTATTTT. Translated, it gives CASSPGLTGSGVRQDTQYF. The V call is TRBV28, the J call TRBJ2-3, with D possibly matching TRBD2 (7 bases). Trimming took 5 bases from V and 6 from J, leaving 30 bases between them. The CDR3 has 19 residues. Per the germline V gene, CDR1 is MDHEN and CDR2 is SYDVKM.